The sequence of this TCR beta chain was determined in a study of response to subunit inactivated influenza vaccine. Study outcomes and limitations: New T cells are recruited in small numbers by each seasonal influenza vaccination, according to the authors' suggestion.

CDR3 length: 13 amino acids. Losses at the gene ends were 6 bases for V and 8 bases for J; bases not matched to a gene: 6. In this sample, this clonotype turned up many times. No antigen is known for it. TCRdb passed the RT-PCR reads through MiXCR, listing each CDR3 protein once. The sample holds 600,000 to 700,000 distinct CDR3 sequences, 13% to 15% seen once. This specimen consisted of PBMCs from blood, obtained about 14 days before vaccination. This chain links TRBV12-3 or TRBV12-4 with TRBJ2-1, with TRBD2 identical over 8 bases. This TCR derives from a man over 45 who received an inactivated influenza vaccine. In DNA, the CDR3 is TGTGCCAGCAGGCGAGCGGGAGTCCATGAGCAGTTCTTC. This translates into CASRRAGVHEQFF.